This T cell receptor beta chain was obtained from a study of T cells after yellow fever vaccination. Concerning this clonotype itself: The antigen is not known.

Study results and caveats: Researchers report a weaker secondary response that nonetheless peaked faster, day 5 versus 15. Overall, a small share of clonotypes was seen in both CD4 and CD8 compartments. Subsequent booster samples again held most clones from primary vaccination (96% CD4, about 86% CD8).

5'RACE template switching added a universal primer site and UMIs to TCR cDNA. TCRdb called the 5' RACE reads again in MiXCR, with one record for every CDR3 protein. This sample yields tens of thousands of distinct CDR3 sequences, of which 7.4% are seen a single time; 36% belongs to the top ten. Trimming took off 5 bases at V and 4 bases at J, with 15 bases between the two ends. The CDR3 spans 15 residues. The rearrangement links TRBV12-3 or TRBV12-4 to TRBJ1-5; D ambiguous. This clonotype was sampled from a man between 25 and 39 years old who received the YFV17D yellow fever vaccine. The sample consisted of CD8+ T cells sorted from PBMCs, taken 15 days after the yellow fever booster vaccination. CDR3 nucleotides: TGTGCCAGCAGTCCCCCCGGCCAGTTAAATCAGCCCCAGCATTTT. Protein product: CASSPPGQLNQPQHF.